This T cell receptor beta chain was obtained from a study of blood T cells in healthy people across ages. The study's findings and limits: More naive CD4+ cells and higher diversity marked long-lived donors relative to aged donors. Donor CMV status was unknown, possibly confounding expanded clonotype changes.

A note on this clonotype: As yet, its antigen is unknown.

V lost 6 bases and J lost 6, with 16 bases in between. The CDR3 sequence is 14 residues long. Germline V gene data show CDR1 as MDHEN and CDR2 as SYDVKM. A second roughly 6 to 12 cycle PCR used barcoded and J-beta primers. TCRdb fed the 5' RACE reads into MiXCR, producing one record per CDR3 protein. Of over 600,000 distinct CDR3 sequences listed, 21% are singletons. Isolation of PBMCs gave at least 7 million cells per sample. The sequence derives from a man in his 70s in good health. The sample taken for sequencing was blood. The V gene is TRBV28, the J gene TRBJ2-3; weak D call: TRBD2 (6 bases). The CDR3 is CASSPRDSRDTQYF. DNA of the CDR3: TGTGCCAGCAGCCCGCGGGACTCCAGGGATACGCAGTATTTT.